The 18 T cell receptor beta chains in this list originate from one sample, sequenced in a study of beta chain features in type 1 diabetes. Regarding the study as a whole: Among all four CD4+ subsets, Type 1 diabetes patients had TCRB CDR3s that were moderately but significantly shorter.

Antigen specificity for these receptors is unknown. Expressed TCRB transcripts were sequenced, since all the RNA that had been isolated was reverse transcribed. Generated by immunoSEQ multiplex PCR, the TCRdb table keeps only in-frame clones and is missing some. The table has more than 55,000 clones, around 53% seen once; the top ten hold 2.6%. The sample was Tregs from blood. These receptors were obtained from a middle-aged woman with type 1 diabetes.

The V call is TRBV2, the J call TRBJ1-2; TRBD1 matches 7 bases. The CDR3 consists of 15 residues. Germline trimming cut 7 bases from V and 5 bases from J; bases unmatched to any gene: 13. Germline CDR1 SNHLY, CDR2 FYNNEI. CDR3 loop: CASIQSGTALYGYTF. In DNA, the CDR3 is TGTGCCAGCATTCAGTCCGGGACAGCCCTTTATGGCTACACCTTC.

This clone came up a few times. The chain links TRBV5-1 to TRBJ2-7, with 8 bases fitting TRBD1. The CDR3 is made up of 11 amino acids. Looked up from germline, CDR1 is SGHRS and CDR2 is YFSETQ. V lost 4 bases, J lost 9 bases, and 3 bases stayed unmatched. CDR3 DNA: TGCGCCAGCAGCATAGGACAGGGGCAGTACTTC. This translates into CASSIGQGQYF.

The V call is TRBV5-1, the J call TRBJ1-5; perhaps TRBD1 as D (6 bases). With 0 bases removed from V and 1 base from J, the gap between germline ends came to 8 bases. The CDR3 is 15 residues long. The germline V gene encodes CDR1 SGHRS and CDR2 YFSETQ. The CDR3 region is CASSLEGGSNQPQHF. The CDR3 DNA reads as TGCGCCAGCAGCTTGGAAGGGGGAAGCAATCAGCCCCAGCATTTT.

This chain joins TRBV28 and TRBJ1-2; the D gene is possibly TRBD1 (5 bases). The CDR3 is 13 residues long. Germline V gene data show CDR1 as MDHEN and CDR2 as SYDVKM. With 7 bases removed from V and 4 bases from J, the gap between germline ends came to 13 bases. The CDR3 loop reads CASIKQAFYGYTF. DNA for the CDR3: TGTGCCAGCATTAAACAGGCGTTCTATGGCTACACCTTC.

This clone has only a few counts. The chain carries TRBV18 and TRBJ1-1; D gene unclear. This CDR3 region has 16 residues. The V gene lost 0 bases and the J gene lost 0 bases, with 11 bases spanning the gap. CDR1 and CDR2 from the germline V gene are KGHSH and LQKENI. CDR3 nucleotide sequence: TGTGCCAGCTCACCACCTGGGCTGAGAATGAACACTGAAGCTTTCTTT. This encodes CASSPPGLRMNTEAFF. The entire variable domain, with the rest obtained from reference TRBV18 and TRBJ1-1, is as follows: NAGVMQNPRHLVRRRGQEARLRCSPMKGHSHVYWYRQLPEEGLKFMVYLQKENIIDESGMPKERFSAEFPKEGPSILRIQQVVRGDSAAYFCASSPPGLRMNTEAFFGQGTRLTVV.

This clone qualifies as large (0.1 to 1%). The gene calls are TRBV10-3 and TRBJ2-7; D is perhaps TRBD1 (6 bases). The V and J ends lost 9 bases and 3 bases respectively, with 12 bases between them. Germline lookup yields CDR1 ENHRY and CDR2 SYGVKD. The CDR3 consists of 12 residues. In nucleotides, the CDR3 is TGTGCCATGGGCACAGGGTACTACGAGCAGTACTTC. This translates into CAMGTGYYEQYF.

This clone has only a few counts. The sample carries other DNA sequences with the same CDR3. This chain links TRBV7-8 with TRBJ1-4, with 8 bases that match TRBD1. Per the germline V gene, CDR1 is SGHVS and CDR2 is FQNEAQ. This CDR3 comprises 14 residues. Trimming cost V 3 bases and J 8 bases; bases outside gene matches: 5. Here the CDR3 DNA reads TGTGCCAGCAGCTTGGAGGGACAGGAGGAAAAACTGTTTTTT. Its protein is CASSLEGQEEKLFF. The full variable domain, in which reference TRBV7-8 and TRBJ1-4 provide the parts outside the CDR3, is GAGVSQSPRYKVAKRGQDVALRCDPISGHVSLFWYQQALGQGPEFLTYFQNEAQLDKSGLPSDRFFAERPEGSVSTLKIQRTQQEDSAVYLCASSLEGQEEKLFFGSGTQLSVL.

The V call is TRBV5-1, the J call TRBJ2-3; the D is unclear. This CDR3 is 15 amino acids long. Trimming took off 3 bases at V and 1 base at J, with 12 bases between the two ends. Germline CDR1 is SGHRS and CDR2 is YFSETQ. CDR3 sequence: CASSSQVTGTDTQYF. DNA for the CDR3: TGCGCCAGCAGCTCCCAGGTTACTGGCACAGATACGCAGTATTTT.

The chain joins TRBV2 to TRBJ2-2; 7 nucleotides match TRBD1. V gave up 5 bases and J gave up 2 bases; unmatched junction bases: 8. The CDR3 is 16 amino acids. CDR1 and CDR2 from the germline V gene are SNHLY and FYNNEI. The CDR3 region is CASSRDSPANTGELFF. DNA of the CDR3: TGTGCCAGCAGTCGGGACAGCCCAGCTAACACCGGGGAGCTGTTTTTT.

This clone was observed once. The chain couples TRBV18 to TRBJ2-2; 13 bases are a match to TRBD2. This CDR3 region has 16 residues. CDR1 is KGHSH, CDR2 LQKENI, per germline. V lost 6 bases to trimming and J lost 3 bases; unmatched junction nucleotides: 4. The CDR3 DNA reads TGTGCCAGCTCCCCCGGGACTAGCGGGGACACCGGGGAGCTGTTTTTT. It yields the protein CASSPGTSGDTGELFF.

The chain is built from TRBV2 and TRBJ1-2; 9 bases are shared with TRBD1. Germline CDR1 SNHLY, CDR2 FYNNEI. CDR3 length: 12 residues. The junction had 0 bases not matched to a gene; V was cut back by 8 bases and J by 2 bases. The CDR3 nucleotides read TGTGCCAGCGACAGGGGGAACTATGGCTACACCTTC. It translates to CASDRGNYGYTF. Full variable domain (remainder filled in from reference TRBV2 and TRBJ1-2): EPEVTQTPSHQVTQMGQEVILRCVPISNHLYFYWYRQILGQKVEFLVSFYNNEISEKSEIFDDQFSVERPDGSNFTLKIRSTKLEDSAMYFCASDRGNYGYTFGSGTRLTVV.

The V and J genes are TRBV7-9 and TRBJ1-4; the D is unclear. The CDR3 is 14 amino acids. The germline V and J ends were trimmed by 5 bases and 5 bases, with 12 bases remaining between them. Germline assignment: CDR1 SEHNR and CDR2 FQNEAQ (reference sequence). The CDR3 nucleotides read TGTGCCAGCAGCCAAACGGGGAAGAATGAAAAACTGTTTTTT. This encodes CASSQTGKNEKLFF.

V is TRBV7-2 and J is TRBJ2-5; 8 bases align to TRBD2. This CDR3 has 14 residues. Germline CDR1 is SGHTA and CDR2 is FQGNSA. V dropped 5 bases and J dropped 3; count of bases not matched to a gene: 5. The CDR3 coding sequence is TGTGCCAGCAGCCTTAGGGGACTAGAAGAGACCCAGTACTTC. It specifies CASSLRGLEETQYF.

The chain has TRBV6-5 and TRBJ2-7, with D maybe TRBD1 (6 bases). The CDR3 contains 13 residues. Trimming left V 6 bases short and J 3 bases short, with 12 bases between. Germline V gene lookup returns CDR1 MNHEY and CDR2 SVGAGI. The DNA of the CDR3 is TGTGCCAGCAGACCGACAGGAGTCTACGAGCAGTACTTC. This codes for CASRPTGVYEQYF.

CDR3: CASSASGMSTGQFF. For the CDR3, the DNA is TGTGCCAGCAGCGCTAGCGGGATGAGCACCGGGCAGTTCTTC. This chain uses TRBV7-8 with TRBJ2-1, with 9 bases that match TRBD2. Trimming at V came to 5 bases and at J to 12 bases, leaving 11 bases not matched to a gene. The CDR3 loop spans 14 amino acids. In germline, CDR1 is SGHVS, CDR2 FQNEAQ. Drawing the rest from reference TRBV7-8 and TRBJ2-1, the complete variable domain is GAGVSQSPRYKVAKRGQDVALRCDPISGHVSLFWYQQALGQGPEFLTYFQNEAQLDKSGLPSDRFFAERPEGSVSTLKIQRTQQEDSAVYLCASSASGMSTGQFFGPGTRLTVL.

The V gene is TRBV7-2, the J gene TRBJ2-7; 8 bases fit TRBD1. This CDR3 comprises 13 residues. V shed 5 bases, J shed 9 bases, and the junction held 9 bases outside the gene matches. Germline V gene data show CDR1 as SGHTA and CDR2 as FQGNSA. The CDR3 here is CASSEDRVERQYF. In nucleotides, the CDR3 is TGTGCCAGCAGCGAGGACAGGGTGGAAAGGCAGTACTTC.

This sequence joins TRBV5-6 and TRBJ1-1, with D perhaps matching TRBD1 (5 bases). Germline V gene sequence: CDR1 SGHDT, CDR2 YYEEEE. The CDR3 spans 11 residues. V lost 5 bases, J lost 7 bases, and 9 bases lay in between. The CDR3 coding sequence is TGTGCCAGCAGTTGGGGCGGTGAAGCTTTCTTT. The encoded protein is CASSWGGEAFF.

This chain connects TRBV27 to TRBJ1-5, with 7 bases aligning to TRBD1. Germline CDR1 reads MNHEY; CDR2 reads SMNVEV (reference sequence). V was pared by 8 bases and J by 9 bases, with 13 bases of the junction left unmatched. The CDR3 spans 14 residues. CDR3 sequence (DNA): TGTGCCAGCGGCTTCTTGACAGGGCAAGGGCCCCAGCATTTT. This codes for CASGFLTGQGPQHF.